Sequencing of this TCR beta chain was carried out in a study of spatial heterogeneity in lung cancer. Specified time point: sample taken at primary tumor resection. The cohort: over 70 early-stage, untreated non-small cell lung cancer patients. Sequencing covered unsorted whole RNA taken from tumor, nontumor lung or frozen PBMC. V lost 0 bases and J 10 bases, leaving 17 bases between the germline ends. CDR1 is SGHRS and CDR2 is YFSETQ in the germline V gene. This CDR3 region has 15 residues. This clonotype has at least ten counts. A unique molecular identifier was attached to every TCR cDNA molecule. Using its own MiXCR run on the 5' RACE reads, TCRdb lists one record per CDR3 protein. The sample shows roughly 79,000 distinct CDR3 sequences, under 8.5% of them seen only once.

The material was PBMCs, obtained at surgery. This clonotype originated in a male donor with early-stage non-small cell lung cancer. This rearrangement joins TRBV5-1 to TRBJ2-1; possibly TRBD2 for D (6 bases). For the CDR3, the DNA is TGCGCCAGCAGCTTGGGCGGAGGGATAGCCAGCGAGCAGTTCTTC. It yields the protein CASSLGGGIASEQFF.